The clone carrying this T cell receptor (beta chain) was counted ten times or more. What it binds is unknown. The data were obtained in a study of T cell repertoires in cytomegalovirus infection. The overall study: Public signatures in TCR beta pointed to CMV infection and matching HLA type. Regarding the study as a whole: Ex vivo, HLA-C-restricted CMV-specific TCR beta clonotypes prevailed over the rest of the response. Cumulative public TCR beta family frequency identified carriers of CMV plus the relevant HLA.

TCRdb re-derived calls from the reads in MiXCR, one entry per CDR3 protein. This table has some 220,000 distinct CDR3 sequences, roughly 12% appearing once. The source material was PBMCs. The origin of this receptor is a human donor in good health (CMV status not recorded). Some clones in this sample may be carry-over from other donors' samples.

CDR3 region: CASSSLAGGTGELFF. The CDR3 DNA is TGTGCCAGCAGTTCACTAGCGGGGGGGACCGGGGAGCTGTTTTTT. V gene TRBV12-3 or TRBV12-4 combines with J gene TRBJ2-2; 13 bases agree with TRBD2. The CDR3 totals 15 residues. Losses at the gene ends were 4 bases for V and 5 bases for J; bases not matched to a gene: 1.